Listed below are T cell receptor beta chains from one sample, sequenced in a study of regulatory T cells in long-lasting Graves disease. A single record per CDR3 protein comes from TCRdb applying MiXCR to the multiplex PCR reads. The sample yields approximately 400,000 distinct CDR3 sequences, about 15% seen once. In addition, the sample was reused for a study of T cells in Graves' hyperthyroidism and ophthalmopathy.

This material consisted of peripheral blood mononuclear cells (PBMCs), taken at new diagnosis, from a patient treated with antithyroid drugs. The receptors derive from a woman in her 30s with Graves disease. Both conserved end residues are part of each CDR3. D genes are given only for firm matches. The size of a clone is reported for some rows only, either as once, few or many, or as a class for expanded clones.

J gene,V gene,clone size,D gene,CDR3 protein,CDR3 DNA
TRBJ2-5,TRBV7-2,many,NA,CASSLPGLGGTQYF,TGTGCCAGCAGCTTACCGGGGCTCGGGGGGACCCAGTACTTC
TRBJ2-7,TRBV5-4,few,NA,CASSLSWAKRTETYEQYF,TGTGCCAGCAGCCTGTCTTGGGCCAAGAGGACAGAAACCTACGAGCAGTACTTC
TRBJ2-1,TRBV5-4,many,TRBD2,CASSLEAGGFNEQFF,TGTGCCAGCAGCTTGGAGGCGGGAGGGTTCAATGAGCAGTTCTTC
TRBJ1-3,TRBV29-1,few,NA,CSVTTDTIYF,TGCAGCGTCACAACAGACACCATATATTTT
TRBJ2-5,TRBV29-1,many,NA,CSVDLGETQYF,TGCAGCGTCGATTTGGGAGAGACCCAGTACTTC
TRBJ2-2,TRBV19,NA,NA,CASSINRVNTGELFF,TGTGCCAGTAGTATAAACAGGGTGAACACCGGGGAGCTGTTTTTT
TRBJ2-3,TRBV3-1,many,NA,CASRYGPASTDTQYF,TGTGCCAGCAGGTATGGTCCGGCTAGCACAGATACGCAGTATTTT
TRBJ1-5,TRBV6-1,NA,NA,CASIGGVGGNQPQHF,TGTGCCAGCATTGGTGGGGTCGGCGGCAATCAGCCCCAGCATTTT
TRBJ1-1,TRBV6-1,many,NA,CASTPHTGYTEAFF,TGTGCCAGCACTCCTCATACAGGCTACACTGAAGCTTTCTTT
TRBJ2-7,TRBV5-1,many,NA,CASSFPAPGRAVEEQYF,TGCGCCAGCAGCTTTCCCGCTCCGGGACGAGCAGTGGAGGAGCAGTACTTC
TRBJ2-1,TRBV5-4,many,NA,CASSLNSAWSEQFF,TGTGCCAGCAGCCTTAATTCCGCGTGGAGTGAGCAGTTCTTC
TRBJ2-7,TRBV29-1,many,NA,CSVAGRLRGHEQYF,TGCAGCGTGGCAGGGAGGCTGCGGGGCCACGAGCAGTACTTC
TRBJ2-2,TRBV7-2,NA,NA,CASSPASRHANTGELFF,TGTGCCAGCAGCCCAGCAAGCCGGCATGCGAACACCGGGGAGCTGTTTTTT
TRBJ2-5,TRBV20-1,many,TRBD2,CSARGLAGGIGQETQYF,TGCAGTGCTAGAGGGCTAGCGGGAGGGATTGGCCAAGAGACCCAGTACTTC
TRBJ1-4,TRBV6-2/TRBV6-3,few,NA,CASTLVATNEKLFF,TGTGCCAGCACCCTAGTTGCAACTAATGAAAAACTGTTTTTT
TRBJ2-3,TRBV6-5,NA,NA,CASSYSRDSTDTQYF,TGTGCCAGCAGTTACTCGCGGGATAGCACAGATACGCAGTATTTT
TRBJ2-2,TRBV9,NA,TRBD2,CASSVGSLAGAGELFF,TGTGCCAGCAGCGTAGGATCTCTAGCGGGAGCCGGGGAGCTGTTTTTT
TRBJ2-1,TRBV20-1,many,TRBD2,CSAEGLAGREQFF,TGCAGTGCCGAGGGACTAGCGGGTCGGGAGCAGTTCTTC
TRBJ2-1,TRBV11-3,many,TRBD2,CASSYRSGVYNEQFF,TGTGCCAGCAGCTACCGTAGCGGGGTATACAATGAGCAGTTCTTC
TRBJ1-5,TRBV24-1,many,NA,CATPSLGTDQPQHF,TGTGCCACCCCTAGTCTAGGAACGGATCAGCCCCAGCATTTT
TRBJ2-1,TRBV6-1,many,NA,CASRAHQRSYNEQFF,TGTGCCAGCCGTGCTCATCAGAGGTCCTACAATGAGCAGTTCTTC
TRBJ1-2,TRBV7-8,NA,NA,CASSLAAGGHYAF,TGTGCCAGCAGCTTAGCCGCGGGGGGCCACTACGCCTTC
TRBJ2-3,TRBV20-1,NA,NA,CSARGATGTTQYF,TGCAGTGCTAGGGGTGCCACAGGGACTACGCAGTATTTT
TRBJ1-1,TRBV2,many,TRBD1,CASRPGTGVAEAFF,TGTGCCAGCAGGCCCGGGACAGGGGTCGCTGAAGCTTTCTTT
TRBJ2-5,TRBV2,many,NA,CASSEERETQYF,TGTGCCAGCAGTGAGGAAAGAGAGACCCAGTACTTC
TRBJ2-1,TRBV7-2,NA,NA,CAGSSGGGYNEQFF,TGTGCCGGCAGCTCCGGTGGGGGGTACAATGAGCAGTTCTTC
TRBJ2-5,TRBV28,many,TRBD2,CASSLSGGGQYF,TGTGCCAGCAGTTTATCAGGCGGGGGCCAGTACTTC
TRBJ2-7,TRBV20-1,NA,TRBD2,CSARAGGPDEQYF,TGCAGTGCTCGAGCGGGAGGGCCGGACGAGCAGTACTTC
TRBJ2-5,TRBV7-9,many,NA,CASSVTVQETQYF,TGTGCCAGCAGCGTAACAGTACAAGAGACCCAGTACTTC
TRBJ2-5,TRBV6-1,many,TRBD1,CASTTGTAKEETQYF,TGTGCCAGCACCACCGGGACAGCCAAAGAAGAGACCCAGTACTTC
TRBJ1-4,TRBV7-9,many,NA,CASSQGTATNEKLFF,TGTGCCAGCAGCCAAGGGACCGCAACTAATGAAAAACTGTTTTTT
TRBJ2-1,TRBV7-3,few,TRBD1,CASSIDRGMYNEQFF,TGTGCCAGCAGCATCGACAGGGGGATGTACAATGAGCAGTTCTTC
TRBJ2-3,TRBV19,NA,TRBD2,CASMGLAVNTQYF,TGTGCCAGTATGGGACTAGCGGTGAATACGCAGTATTTT
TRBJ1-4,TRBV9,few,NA,CASSPPGRGTEKLFF,TGTGCCAGCAGCCCCCCGGGGAGGGGGACTGAAAAACTGTTTTTT
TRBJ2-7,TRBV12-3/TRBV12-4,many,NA,CASSLAVYEQYF,TGTGCCAGCAGTTTAGCAGTCTACGAGCAGTACTTC
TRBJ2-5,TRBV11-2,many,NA,CASSSHSQETQYF,TGTGCCAGCAGCTCCCACTCCCAAGAGACCCAGTACTTC
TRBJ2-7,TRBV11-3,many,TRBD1,CASSSWTGYEQYF,TGTGCCAGCAGCTCCTGGACAGGCTACGAGCAGTACTTC
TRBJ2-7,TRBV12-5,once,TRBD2,CASGLVPGTTIYEQYF,TGTGCTAGTGGTTTGGTACCGGGGACTACCATCTACGAGCAGTACTTC
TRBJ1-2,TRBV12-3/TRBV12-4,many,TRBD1,CASRPDRGGGYYGYTF,TGTGCCAGCAGACCGGACAGGGGAGGAGGCTACTATGGCTACACCTTC
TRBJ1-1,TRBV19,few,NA,CASSMNSGAFF,TGTGCCAGTAGTATGAACTCTGGCGCTTTCTTT
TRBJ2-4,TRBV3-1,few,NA,CPSSQVGFTSPRRNIQYF,TGTCCCAGCAGCCAAGTGGGCTTCACTTCCCCGCGGAGAAACATTCAGTACTTC
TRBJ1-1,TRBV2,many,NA,CASRTTRERGAEAFF,TGTGCCAGCAGAACTACAAGGGAACGAGGCGCTGAAGCTTTCTTT